These 9 T cell receptor beta chains came from one sample sequenced in a study of blood T cell repertoires in COVID-19. The protocol was immunoSEQ multiplex PCR, while the TCRdb copy is restricted to in-frame clones and leaves out a portion. The table records some 160,000 clones, around nine tenths of them present only once. Sequencing used peripheral blood. The receptors originated from a man aged 50 to 59 who had recovered from COVID-19.

The chain combines TRBV4-1 with TRBJ2-1; TRBD2 agrees at 11 bases. CDR1 is MGHRA, CDR2 YSYEKL, per germline. The CDR3 sequence is 15 residues long. The V and J ends lost 5 bases and 9 bases, in that order; junction bases with no gene match: 9. CDR3 amino acids: CASSKLAGVGGEQFF. The CDR3 DNA reads TGCGCCAGCAGCAAACTAGCGGGAGTAGGGGGTGAGCAGTTCTTC.

The chain has TRBV5-8 and TRBJ2-1; 10 bases are a match to TRBD2. The CDR3 has 15 amino acids. Germline CDR1 SGHTS, CDR2 YDEGEE. J lost 1 base, V lost 5 bases, and 3 bases had no gene match. The CDR3 DNA reads TGTGCCAGCAGTGTTAGCGGGAGGTCCTACAATGAGCAGTTCTTC. Residues: CASSVSGRSYNEQFF.

This chain uses TRBV5-1 with TRBJ2-7, with D tentatively TRBD1 (6 bases). V gave up 0 bases and J gave up 4 bases, with 11 bases separating them. The CDR3 is 14 amino acids. Germline CDR1 SGHRS, CDR2 YFSETQ. Written as DNA, the CDR3 is TGCGCCAGCAGCTTGGAAGGACAGTTGTACGAGCAGTACTTC. Translating it yields CASSLEGQLYEQYF.

This chain uses TRBV9 with TRBJ1-2, with D possibly being TRBD1 (6 bases). Per the germline V gene, CDR1 is SGDLS and CDR2 is YYNGEE. CDR3 length: 12 amino acids. V was cut by 3 bases and J by 7 bases, with 10 bases left in between. CDR3 nucleotide sequence: TGTGCCAGCAGCGACAGGGTGAGTGGCTACACCTTC. It is translated as CASSDRVSGYTF.

The rearrangement links TRBV30 to TRBJ1-1; unclear D gene. With 0 bases removed from V and 1 base from J, the gap between germline ends came to 9 bases. The CDR3 length is 14 residues. Germline V gene data show CDR1 as GTSNPN and CDR2 as SVGIG (reference sequence). The CDR3 sequence is CAWSVRGGNTEAFF. DNA of the CDR3: TGTGCCTGGAGTGTACGTGGCGGGAACACTGAAGCTTTCTTT.

The chain joins TRBV7-9 to TRBJ2-1; possibly TRBD2 for D (5 bases). Germline loops: CDR1 SEHNR, CDR2 FQNEAQ (reference sequence). CDR3 length equals 15 residues. With 1 base removed from V and 0 bases from J, the gap between germline ends came to 7 bases. CDR3 region: CASSLGTSSYNEQFF. Written as DNA, the CDR3 is TGTGCCAGCAGCTTAGGGACTTCCTCCTACAATGAGCAGTTCTTC.

This rearrangement joins TRBV30 to TRBJ2-4; 7 positions agree with TRBD1. The junction had 5 bases not matched to a gene; V was cut back by 0 bases and J by 3 bases. The germline V gene encodes CDR1 GTSNPN and CDR2 SVGIG (reference sequence). This CDR3 spans 15 amino acids. The CDR3 sequence is CAWSVLAGGKNIQYF. The CDR3 DNA sequence: TGTGCCTGGAGTGTTTTGGCAGGGGGCAAAAACATTCAGTACTTC.

The chain uses TRBV28 and TRBJ2-2; 8 bases match TRBD1. This CDR3 contains 14 residues. Unmatched junction bases numbered 2, after V lost 5 bases and J lost 3 bases. CDR1 is MDHEN and CDR2 is SYDVKM in the germline V gene. The CDR3 coding sequence is TGTGCCAGCAGTCACAGGGGGTACACCGGGGAGCTGTTTTTT. Its protein is CASSHRGYTGELFF.

The chain joins TRBV28 to TRBJ1-1; 9 positions agree with TRBD1. The ends lost 3 bases at V and 0 bases at J; junction bases unmatched: 11. Germline V gene lookup returns CDR1 MDHEN and CDR2 SYDVKM. This CDR3 comprises 18 residues. The CDR3 sequence is CASSFRRTGASMNTEAFF. As DNA, the CDR3 is TGTGCCAGCAGTTTCCGAAGGACAGGGGCCAGCATGAACACTGAAGCTTTCTTT. The full variable domain, rest sourced from reference TRBV28 and TRBJ1-1, is DVKVTQSSRYLVKRTGEKVFLECVQDMDHENMFWYRQDPGLGLRLIYFSYDVKMKEKGDIPEGYSVSREKKERFSLILESASTNQTSMYLCASSFRRTGASMNTEAFFGQGTRLTVV.